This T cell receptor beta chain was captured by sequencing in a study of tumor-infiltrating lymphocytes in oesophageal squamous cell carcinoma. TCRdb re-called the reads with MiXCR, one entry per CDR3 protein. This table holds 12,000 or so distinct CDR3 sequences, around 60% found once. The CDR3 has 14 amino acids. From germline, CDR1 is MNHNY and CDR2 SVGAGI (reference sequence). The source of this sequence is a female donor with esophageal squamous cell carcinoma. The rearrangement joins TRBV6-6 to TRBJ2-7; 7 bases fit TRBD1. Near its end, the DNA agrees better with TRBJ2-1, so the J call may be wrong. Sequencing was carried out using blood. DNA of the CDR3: TGTGCCAGCAGTTACTCGAGGGACAGCAATGAGCAGTTCTTC. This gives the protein CASSYSRDSNEQFF.